This T cell receptor beta chain comes out of a study of blood T cell repertoires in COVID-19. Here immunoSEQ multiplex PCR was the method, and the copy in TCRdb shows in-frame clones only, minus some. The sample includes around 64,000 clones, more than 75% of them seen just once. CDR1 and CDR2 (germline): GTSNPN, SVGIG (reference sequence). V was cut by 3 bases and J by 0 bases, with 15 bases left in between. The CDR3 contains 16 residues. The source is a woman aged 18-35 years with acute or convalescent COVID-19. The V call is TRBV30, the J call TRBJ1-3; D is possibly TRBD1 (6 bases). The specimen was peripheral blood. The CDR3 bases are TGTGCCTGGAGCGACAGGAGCCAAATCTCTGGAAACACCATATATTTT. Translating gives CAWSDRSQISGNTIYF.